The following is a TCR beta chain sequence with its context. This receptor's antigen is unknown. No base quality information exists; no much larger clone differs at one position. These data come from a study of preoperative IRX-2 immunotherapy in early breast cancer (dated 2019 in TCRdb). Receptor libraries were prepared by the immunoSEQ multiplex PCR assay. In its TCRdb copy, this immuneACCESS table keeps in-frame sequences only and misses some clones. Where compared with another copy, unresolved V genes explain less than half of these, and the others have no known cause. The sample profile shows roughly 29,000 clones; 90% of them were found once. Roughly 10% of the sample rests with the top ten. The germline ends are 20 bases apart after V is trimmed by 5 bases and J by 8 bases. The CDR3 sequence holds 15 residues, the cysteine and phenylalanine included. Just CDR3 DNA is preserved here, 45 bases in frame from base 1. The germline V gene (reference sequence) gives CDR1 as MNHEY and CDR2 as SMNVEV.

The treatment or condition label for this specimen denotes: preoperative locoregional IRX-2 cytokine immunotherapy. The samples were obtained from a phase Ib study that tested preoperative, locoregional IRX-2 cytokine immunotherapy designed to prime immune responses. Patients with early-stage breast cancer who were given IRX-2 before surgery served as donors. Sampling took place from a patient treated with IRX-2 immunotherapy. The receptor's source is a human donor with breast cancer. The chain joins TRBV27 to TRBJ2-3; a tentative D call is TRBD1 (6 bases match). The DNA is TGTGCCAGCAGTAAGGGACACAAGACATCTGGTACGCAGTATTTT. The translation is CASSKGHKTSGTQYF.